A selection of T cell receptor beta chains follows, all from one sample in a study of identical twins. TCRdb itself ran the 5' RACE reads through MiXCR, one entry per CDR3 protein. Of about 1.7 million distinct CDR3 sequences in the sample, around 33% were seen once. Sequencing was done on a sample of cord blood. These receptors were taken from a newborn girl in good health. Both conserved end residues are part of each CDR3. D genes are given only for firm matches. Some rows have no size entry. The others give once, few or many, or a class for an expanded clone.

D	size	J	V	DNA	CDR3
.	.	TRBJ2-7	TRBV20-1	TGCAGTGCTTCCAGTAGCACCGATGAGCAGTACTTC	CSASSSTDEQYF
TRBD2	few	TRBJ2-3	TRBV12-3/TRBV12-4	TGTGCCAGCAGGGACGGACTAGCGGGGACAGATACGCAGTATTTT	CASRDGLAGTDTQYF
TRBD1	.	TRBJ1-4	TRBV20-1	TGCAGTGCTCCCCGGGGACAGGGGGCTGAAAAACTGTTTTTT	CSAPRGQGAEKLFF
TRBD2	.	TRBJ2-7	TRBV27	TGTGCCAGCAGACGGAGGACTAGCGGGAGGTCCTACGAGCAGTACTTC	CASRRRTSGRSYEQYF
TRBD1	.	TRBJ1-1	TRBV14	TGTGCCAGCAGCCCCAGACAGGGGAAGGGTCACACTGAAGCTTTCTTT	CASSPRQGKGHTEAFF
TRBD1	.	TRBJ1-5	TRBV6-2/TRBV6-3	TGTGCCAGCAGTTACTCGACGCTTAGGACAGGGACTAAAATAAGCAATCAGCCCCAGCATTTT	CASSYSTLRTGTKISNQPQHF
.	.	TRBJ2-3	TRBV25-1	TGTGCCAGCAGTGAATGGCGGCTCACAGATACGCAGTATTTT	CASSEWRLTDTQYF
TRBD1	.	TRBJ1-4	TRBV6-1	TGTGCCAGCAGTGCCGGAGGACAGGTCCCGAATGAAAAACTGTTTTTT	CASSAGGQVPNEKLFF
.	.	TRBJ1-5	TRBV10-3	TGTGCCATCATAGAGACAGCCAATCAGCCCCAGCATTTT	CAIIETANQPQHF
TRBD2	many	TRBJ2-1	TRBV20-1	TGCAGTGCGACTAGCGGGAGGTCCTACAATGAGCAGTTCTTC	CSATSGRSYNEQFF
TRBD1	.	TRBJ1-2	TRBV7-9	TGTGCCAGCAGCCCGGGGACAGGGCATGGCTACACCTTC	CASSPGTGHGYTF
TRBD2	.	TRBJ2-1	TRBV28	TGTGCCAGCAGTTATCCCTCGAAGGGGAGGGCCAATGAGCAGTTCTTC	CASSYPSKGRANEQFF
.	few	TRBJ1-2	TRBV6-1	TGTGCCAGCAGTGGCCAGGTTATAATCGGTGGCTACACCTTC	CASSGQVIIGGYTF
.	.	TRBJ1-1	TRBV6-5	TGTGCCAGCAGTTCCCATGGCACATCCTACCCCATGAACACTGAAGCTTTCTTT	CASSSHGTSYPMNTEAFF
TRBD2	.	TRBJ2-7	TRBV4-2	TGTGCCAGCAGCCAAGATAGAGGGGCACTAGCGGGATATAGCTACGAGCAGTACTTC	CASSQDRGALAGYSYEQYF
TRBD2	few	TRBJ2-7	TRBV28	TGTGCCAGCAGTTTAGGGACTAGCGGGGGGTTCTACGAGCAGTACTTC	CASSLGTSGGFYEQYF
.	.	TRBJ2-5	TRBV2	TGTGCCAGCGACGGGGGGCACACAAGAGAGACCCAGTACTTC	CASDGGHTRETQYF
TRBD2	many	TRBJ2-1	TRBV5-1	TGCGCCAGCAGCTTTCGACTAGCGGGGGTCTCCTACAATGAGCAGTTCTTC	CASSFRLAGVSYNEQFF
.	.	TRBJ2-7	TRBV3-1	TGTGCCAGCAGCCAAGGAGGTGTGAGCTCCTACAATGAGCAGTACTTC	CASSQGGVSSYNEQYF
.	.	TRBJ1-2	TRBV20-1	TGCAGTGCTATCCAAACAGGGTATGGCTACACCTTC	CSAIQTGYGYTF
.	few	TRBJ2-1	TRBV27	TGTGCCAGCAGAGGGGACTTTGGCGTTAATGAGCAGTTCTTC	CASRGDFGVNEQFF
TRBD1	.	TRBJ1-5	TRBV7-9	TGTGCCAGCAGCTTAATGACAGGGGACAGCAATCAGCCCCAGCATTTT	CASSLMTGDSNQPQHF
TRBD1	.	TRBJ2-5	TRBV20-1	TGCAGTGCTAGAGACCGACAGGGCCCTTACAATGAGCAGTACTTC	CSARDRQGPYNEQYF